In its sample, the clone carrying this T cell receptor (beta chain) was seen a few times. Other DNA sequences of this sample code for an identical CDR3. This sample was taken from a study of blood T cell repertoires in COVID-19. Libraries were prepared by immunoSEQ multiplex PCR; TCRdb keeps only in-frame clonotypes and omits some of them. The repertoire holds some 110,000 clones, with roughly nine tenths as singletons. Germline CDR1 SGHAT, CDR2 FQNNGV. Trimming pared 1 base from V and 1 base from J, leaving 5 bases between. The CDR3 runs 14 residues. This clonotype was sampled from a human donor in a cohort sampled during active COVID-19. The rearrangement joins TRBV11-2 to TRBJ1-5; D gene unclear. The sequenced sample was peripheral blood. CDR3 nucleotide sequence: TGTGCCAGCAGCTTAGGCAGGAGCAATCAGCCCCAGCATTTT. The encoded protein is CASSLGRSNQPQHF. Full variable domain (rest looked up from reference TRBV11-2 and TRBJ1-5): EAGVAQSPRYKIIEKRQSVAFWCNPISGHATLYWYQQILGQGPKLLIQFQNNGVVDDSQLPKDRFSAERLKGVDSTLKIQPAKLEDSAVYLCASSLGRSNQPQHFGDGTRLSIL.